One sample yielded the 26 T cell receptor beta chains listed below, sequenced in a study of T cells expressing NK-cell markers. TCRdb reprocessed the 5' RACE reads and keeps a single row for each CDR3 protein, giving no DNA. Recorded for this sample: approximately 460,000 distinct CDR3 sequences. Sequencing input: blood T cells: a sorted CD56 or NKG2C T cell subset, CD4+ or CD8+ T cells, or bulk PBMC T cells (not recorded which). These receptors were collected from a woman aged 18-70 years in good health.

The J gene is TRBJ2-7, the V gene TRBV27; TCRdb's D gene call, TRBD2, goes unchecked for lack of DNA. This CDR3 is 13 amino acids long. CDR1 is MNHEY, CDR2 SMNVEV, per germline (reference sequence). Here the CDR3 reads CASSLGLIYEQYF.

The genes are TRBV24-1 and TRBJ1-6; the TCRdb D gene call, TRBD1, has no DNA to confirm it. The length of the CDR3 is 14 residues. The germline V gene encodes CDR1 KGHDR and CDR2 SFDVKD. Here the CDR3 reads CATSARASNSPLHF.

The rearrangement joins TRBV20-1 to TRBJ1-1; without DNA, the TCRdb call of TRBD1 cannot be checked. This CDR3 comprises 14 residues. Germline values: CDR1 DFQATT, CDR2 SNEGSKA (reference sequence). The CDR3 spells CSARVGAGFTEAFF.

The chain joins TRBV20-1 to TRBJ1-6; TCRdb proposes TRBD1, but this gene call is untestable without DNA. The CDR3 totals 18 residues. Germline-derived CDR1 and CDR2 are DFQATT and SNEGSKA (reference sequence). The CDR3: CSAPQGSKGQRHNLPLHF.

Here the CDR3 reads CASSFRLAGSLNEQFF. V and J are TRBV7-9 and TRBJ2-1; there is no DNA to check the TCRdb D call of TRBD2. This CDR3 spans 16 amino acids. Germline values: CDR1 SEHNR, CDR2 FQNEAQ (reference sequence).

The chain has TRBV14 and TRBJ2-1; TCRdb's assignment of TRBD2 cannot be checked, as there is no DNA. CDR1 and CDR2 from the germline V gene are SGHDN and FVKESK. The CDR3 contains 18 residues. CDR3 residues: CASSQEGPASGKVHEQFF.

The V gene is TRBV24-1, the J gene TRBJ2-3; checking the TCRdb D call of TRBD2 is not possible without DNA. Germline values: CDR1 KGHDR, CDR2 SFDVKD. The CDR3 covers 15 residues. The CDR3 is CATSDSGSRKDTQYF.

V gene TRBV4-3 combines with J gene TRBJ1-6; TCRdb's D call of TRBD1 is untestable without DNA. The V gene's germline CDR1 is LGHNA and CDR2 YSLEER. The CDR3 has 16 amino acids. The CDR3 spells CASSRRDSEYYSPLHF.

The CDR3 here is CASSLGDARVVNIQYF. The chain employs TRBV7-9 and TRBJ2-4. This CDR3 has 16 residues. From germline, CDR1 is SEHNR and CDR2 FQNEAQ (reference sequence).

The V call is TRBV6-6, the J call TRBJ2-3; TCRdb outputs TRBD2, but without DNA this stays unchecked. The CDR3 has 13 amino acids. The V gene's germline CDR1 is MNHNY and CDR2 SVGAGI (reference sequence). The CDR3 here is CASLAGAPDTQYF.

This sequence joins TRBV12-5 and TRBJ1-2; TCRdb picks TRBD1, but there is no DNA to check that call. Germline CDR1 is LGHNT and CDR2 is FRNRAP. CDR3 size: 14 residues. The chain's CDR3 is CASGSTTGRSGYTF.

This chain joins TRBV11-3 and TRBJ2-1. This CDR3 region has 16 residues. Germline loops: CDR1 SGHNT, CDR2 YENEEA. CDR3 amino acids: CASSLGVWSSYNEQFF. Full variable domain (remainder filled in from reference TRBV11-3 and TRBJ2-1): EAGVVQSPRYKIIEKKQPVAFWCNPISGHNTLYWYLQNLGQGPELLIRYENEEAVDDSQLPKDRFSAERLKGVDSTLKIQPAELGDSAVYLCASSLGVWSSYNEQFFGPGTRLTVL.

This chain uses TRBV12-3 or TRBV12-4 with TRBJ2-7; there is no DNA to check the TCRdb D call of TRBD1. The CDR3 spans 15 residues. CDR3 residues: CASSLRAGGGVEQYF.

The chain uses TRBV19 and TRBJ2-3; TCRdb gives TRBD1 as the D gene, but with no DNA this cannot be confirmed. This CDR3 region has 14 residues. Germline CDR1 LNHDA, CDR2 SQIVND (reference sequence). The CDR3 loop reads CATNPDRGTDTQYF.

The rearrangement joins TRBV3-1 to TRBJ2-7; as DNA is missing, the TRBD2 call by TCRdb cannot be tested. Germline assignment: CDR1 LGHDT and CDR2 YNNKEL (reference sequence). The CDR3 consists of 15 residues. CDR3 region: CASSLTSGSTYEQYF.

The chain carries TRBV29-1 and TRBJ2-1; TCRdb's assignment of TRBD2 cannot be checked, as there is no DNA. The CDR3 sequence is 14 residues long. CDR1 is SQVTM and CDR2 is ANQGSEA in the germline V gene. CDR3 protein: CSVDRTSLLNEQFF.

The chain carries TRBV7-9 and TRBJ2-1; TCRdb's D call, TRBD1, is unchecked because there is no DNA. The CDR3 has 13 residues. CDR1 and CDR2 (germline): SEHNR, FQNEAQ (reference sequence). The CDR3 spells CASSPSGVNEQFF.

J is TRBJ2-1 and V is TRBV20-1. CDR1 DFQATT and CDR2 SNEGSKA come from the germline V gene (reference sequence). CDR3 length: 15 residues. This CDR3 reads CKILGRAGSYNEQFF.

This rearrangement joins TRBV27 to TRBJ2-3; absent DNA, TCRdb's TRBD1 call cannot be checked. The CDR3 length is 15 residues. Germline CDR1 is MNHEY and CDR2 is SMNVEV (reference sequence). The CDR3 spells CASRLGTGRPDTQYF.

The J gene is TRBJ1-5, the V gene TRBV3-1. Per the germline V gene, CDR1 is LGHDT and CDR2 is YNNKEL (reference sequence). This CDR3 contains 14 residues. The CDR3 protein is CASSEDRFNQPQHF. Looking up the rest from reference TRBV3-1 and TRBJ1-5 gives the full variable domain: DTAVSQTPKYLVTQMGNDKSIKCEQNLGHDTMYWYKQDSKKFLKIMFSYNNKELIINETVPNRFSPKSPDKAHLNLHINSLELGDSAVYFCASSEDRFNQPQHFGDGTRLSIL.

The V and J genes are TRBV7-6 and TRBJ1-1. Germline CDR1 is SGHVS and CDR2 is FNYEAQ. The CDR3 has 14 residues. The CDR3 loop is CASSIQTMNTEAFF.

This rearrangement joins TRBV7-2 to TRBJ2-7. CDR3 length: 14 residues. Germline-derived CDR1 and CDR2 are SGHTA and FQGNSA. CDR3 sequence: CASSLGGTAYEQYF.

This chain connects TRBV30 to TRBJ2-1; lacking DNA, the TRBD2 call made by TCRdb goes unchecked. Looked up from germline, CDR1 is GTSNPN and CDR2 is SVGIG (reference sequence). The CDR3 length is 15 residues. This chain's CDR3 is CAWSVRLAGLNEQFF.

The V call is TRBV6-1, the J call TRBJ2-1. Germline CDR1 and CDR2: MNHNS and SASEGT. The CDR3 extends over 11 amino acids. The CDR3: CASSERAGQFF.

The J gene is TRBJ1-6, the V gene TRBV6-2 or TRBV6-3. The V gene's germline CDR1 is MNHEY and CDR2 SVGEGT. The CDR3 consists of 15 residues. The CDR3: CASSLHGSYNSPLHF.

CDR3 in amino acids: CASSPTRDTIRSYEQYF. The chain recombines TRBV27 with TRBJ2-7; as DNA is missing, the TRBD2 call by TCRdb cannot be tested. The V gene's germline CDR1 is MNHEY and CDR2 SMNVEV (reference sequence). This CDR3 is built from 17 residues.